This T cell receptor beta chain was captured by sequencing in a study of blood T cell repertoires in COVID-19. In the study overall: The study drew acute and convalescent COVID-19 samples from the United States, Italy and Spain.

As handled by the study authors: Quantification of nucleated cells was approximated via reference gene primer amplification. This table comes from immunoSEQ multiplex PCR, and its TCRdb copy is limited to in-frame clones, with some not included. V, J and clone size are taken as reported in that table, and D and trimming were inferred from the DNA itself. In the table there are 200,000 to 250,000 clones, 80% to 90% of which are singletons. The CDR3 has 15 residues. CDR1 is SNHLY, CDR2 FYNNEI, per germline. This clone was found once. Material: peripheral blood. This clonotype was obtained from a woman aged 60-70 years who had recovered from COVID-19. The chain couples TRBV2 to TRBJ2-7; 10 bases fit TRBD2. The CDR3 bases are TGTGCGAGCGGGCTAGCGGGGGACGTTTCCTACGAGCAGTACTTC. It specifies CASGLAGDVSYEQYF.